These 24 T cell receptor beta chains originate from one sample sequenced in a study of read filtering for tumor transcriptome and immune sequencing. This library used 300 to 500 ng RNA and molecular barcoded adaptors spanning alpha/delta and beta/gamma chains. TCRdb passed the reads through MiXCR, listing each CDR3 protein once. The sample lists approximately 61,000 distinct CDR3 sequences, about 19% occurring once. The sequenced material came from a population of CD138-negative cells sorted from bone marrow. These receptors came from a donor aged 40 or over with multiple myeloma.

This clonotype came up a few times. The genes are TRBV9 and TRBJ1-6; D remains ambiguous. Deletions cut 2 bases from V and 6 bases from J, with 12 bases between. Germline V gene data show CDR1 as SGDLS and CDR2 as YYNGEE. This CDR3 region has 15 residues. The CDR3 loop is CASSVDGQPNSPLHF. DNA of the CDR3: TGTGCCAGCAGCGTTGACGGCCAACCTAATTCACCCCTCCACTTT.

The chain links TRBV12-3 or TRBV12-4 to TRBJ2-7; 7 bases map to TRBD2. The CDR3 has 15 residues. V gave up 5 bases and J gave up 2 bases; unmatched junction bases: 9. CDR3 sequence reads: CASSPSPSGTYEQYF. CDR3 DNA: TGTGCCAGCAGTCCCAGCCCTAGCGGTACCTACGAGCAGTACTTC.

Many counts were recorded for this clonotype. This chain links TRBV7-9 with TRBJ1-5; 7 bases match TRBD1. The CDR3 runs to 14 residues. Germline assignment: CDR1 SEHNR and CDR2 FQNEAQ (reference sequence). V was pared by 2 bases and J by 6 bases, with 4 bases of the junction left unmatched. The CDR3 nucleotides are TGTGCCAGCAGCTTATCGACAGGGCCTCAGCCCCAGCATTTT. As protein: CASSLSTGPQPQHF.

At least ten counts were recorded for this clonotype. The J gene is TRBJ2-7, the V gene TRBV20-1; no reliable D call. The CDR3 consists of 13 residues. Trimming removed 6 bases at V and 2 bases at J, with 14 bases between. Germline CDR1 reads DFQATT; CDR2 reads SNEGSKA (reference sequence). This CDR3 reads CSARTPQTYEQYF. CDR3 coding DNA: TGCAGTGCAAGGACCCCGCAGACCTACGAGCAGTACTTC.

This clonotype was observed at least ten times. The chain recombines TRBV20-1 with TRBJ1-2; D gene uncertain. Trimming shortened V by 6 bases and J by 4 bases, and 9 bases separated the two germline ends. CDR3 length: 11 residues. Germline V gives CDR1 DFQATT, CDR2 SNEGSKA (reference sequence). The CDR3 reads CSALKSYGYTF. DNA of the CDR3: TGCAGTGCCCTTAAGTCCTATGGCTACACCTTC.

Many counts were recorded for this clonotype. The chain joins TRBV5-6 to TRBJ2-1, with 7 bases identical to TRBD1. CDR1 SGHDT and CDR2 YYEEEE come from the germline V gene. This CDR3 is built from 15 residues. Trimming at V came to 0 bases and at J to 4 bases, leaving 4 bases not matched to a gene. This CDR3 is CASSLVRDRYNEQFF. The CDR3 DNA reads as TGTGCCAGCAGCTTGGTTCGGGACAGATACAATGAGCAGTTCTTC. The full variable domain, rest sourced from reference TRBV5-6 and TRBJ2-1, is DAGVTQSPTHLIKTRGQQVTLRCSPKSGHDTVSWYQQALGQGPQFIFQYYEEEERQRGNFPDRFSGHQFPNYSSELNVNALLLGDSALYLCASSLVRDRYNEQFFGPGTRLTVL.

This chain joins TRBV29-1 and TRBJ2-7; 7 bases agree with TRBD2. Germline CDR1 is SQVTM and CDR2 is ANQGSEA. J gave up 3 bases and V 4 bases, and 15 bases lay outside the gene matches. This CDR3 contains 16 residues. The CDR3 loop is CSVGGSGGSYSYEQYF. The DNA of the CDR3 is TGCAGCGTTGGTGGTTCTGGCGGGAGTTATAGCTACGAGCAGTACTTC.

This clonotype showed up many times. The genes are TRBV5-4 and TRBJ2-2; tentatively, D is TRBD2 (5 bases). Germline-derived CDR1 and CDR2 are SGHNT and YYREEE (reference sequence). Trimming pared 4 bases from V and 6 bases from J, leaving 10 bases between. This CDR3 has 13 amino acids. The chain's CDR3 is CASSTERPGELFF. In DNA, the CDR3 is TGTGCCAGCAGCACGGAGCGGCCCGGGGAGCTGTTTTTT.

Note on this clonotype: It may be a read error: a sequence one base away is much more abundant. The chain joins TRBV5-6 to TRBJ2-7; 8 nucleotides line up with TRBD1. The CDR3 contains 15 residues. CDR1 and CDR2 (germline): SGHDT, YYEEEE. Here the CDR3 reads CTSSIYGQGPYEQYF. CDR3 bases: TGTACCAGCAGCATCTATGGACAGGGACCCTACGAGCAGTACTTC.

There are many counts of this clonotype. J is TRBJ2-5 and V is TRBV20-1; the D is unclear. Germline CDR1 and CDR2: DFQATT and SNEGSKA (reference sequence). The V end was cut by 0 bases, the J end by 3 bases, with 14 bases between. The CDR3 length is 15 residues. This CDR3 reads CSARDAVVPEETQYF. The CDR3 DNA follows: TGCAGTGCTAGAGATGCGGTTGTACCCGAAGAGACCCAGTACTTC.

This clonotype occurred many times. The CDR3 protein is CASSPSWDTGELFF. The CDR3 coding sequence is TGTGCCAGCTCACCCTCCTGGGACACCGGGGAGCTGTTTTTT. V and J are TRBV18 and TRBJ2-2, with no clear D. The CDR3 runs to 14 residues. Trimming took off 3 bases at V and 3 bases at J, with 8 bases between the two ends. CDR1 KGHSH and CDR2 LQKENI come from the germline V gene.

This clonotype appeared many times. CDR3 nucleotide sequence: TGTGCCAGCAGCCAAGATGGGGGGCGCAGGGACGGACAAGAGACCCAGTACTTC. Its translation: CASSQDGGRRDGQETQYF. The genes are TRBV3-1 and TRBJ2-5; D is perhaps TRBD1 or TRBD2 (6 bases each). The germline V and J ends were trimmed by 0 bases and 2 bases, with 19 bases remaining between them. The CDR3 contains 18 residues. Germline V gene data show CDR1 as LGHDT and CDR2 as YNNKEL (reference sequence).

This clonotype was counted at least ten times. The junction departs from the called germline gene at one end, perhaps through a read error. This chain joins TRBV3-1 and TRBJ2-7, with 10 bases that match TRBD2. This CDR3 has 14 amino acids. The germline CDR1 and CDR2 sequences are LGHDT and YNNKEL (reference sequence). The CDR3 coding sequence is TGTGCCAGCAGCCAAGGTCTAGCGGGAGAACCCCCCTCCTTC. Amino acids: CASSQGLAGEPPSF.

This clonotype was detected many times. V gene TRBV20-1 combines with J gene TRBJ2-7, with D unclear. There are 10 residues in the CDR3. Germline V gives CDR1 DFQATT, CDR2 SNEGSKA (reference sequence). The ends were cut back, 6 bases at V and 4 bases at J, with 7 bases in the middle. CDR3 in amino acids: CSAGRYEQYF. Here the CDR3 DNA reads TGCAGTGCGGGTCGTTACGAGCAGTACTTC.

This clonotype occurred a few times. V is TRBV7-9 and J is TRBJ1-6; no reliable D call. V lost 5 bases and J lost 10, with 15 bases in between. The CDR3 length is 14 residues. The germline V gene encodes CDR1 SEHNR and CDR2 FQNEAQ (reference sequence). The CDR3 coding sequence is TGTGCCAGCAGCCAAGACAAAAATGGATCACCCCTCCACTTT. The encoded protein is CASSQDKNGSPLHF.

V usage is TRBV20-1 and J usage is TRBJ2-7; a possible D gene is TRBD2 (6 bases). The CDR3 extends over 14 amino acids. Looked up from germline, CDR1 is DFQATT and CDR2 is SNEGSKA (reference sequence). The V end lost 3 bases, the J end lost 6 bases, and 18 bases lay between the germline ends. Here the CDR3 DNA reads TGCAGTGCTAGCCTACAGGTGGACTACCTCGAGCAGTACTTC. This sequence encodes CSASLQVDYLEQYF.

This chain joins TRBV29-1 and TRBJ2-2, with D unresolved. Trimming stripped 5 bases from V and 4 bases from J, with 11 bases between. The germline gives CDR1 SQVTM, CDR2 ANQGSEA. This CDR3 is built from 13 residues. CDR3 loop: CSVSEWSTGELFF. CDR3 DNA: TGCAGCGTTTCGGAATGGAGCACCGGGGAGCTGTTTTTT.

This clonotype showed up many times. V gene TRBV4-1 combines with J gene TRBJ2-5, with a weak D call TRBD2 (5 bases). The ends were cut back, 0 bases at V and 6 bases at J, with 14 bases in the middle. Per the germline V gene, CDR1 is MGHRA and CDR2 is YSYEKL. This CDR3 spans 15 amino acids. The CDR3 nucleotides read TGCGCCAGCAGCCAAGAAGGAGGCAGACACAAGACCCAGTACTTC. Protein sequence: CASSQEGGRHKTQYF.

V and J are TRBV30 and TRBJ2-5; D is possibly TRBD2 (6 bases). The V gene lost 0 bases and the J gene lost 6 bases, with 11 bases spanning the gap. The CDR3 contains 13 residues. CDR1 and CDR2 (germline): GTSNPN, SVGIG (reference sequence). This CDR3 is CAWSVGGTQTQYF. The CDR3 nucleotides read TGTGCCTGGAGTGTAGGAGGGACGCAGACCCAGTACTTC. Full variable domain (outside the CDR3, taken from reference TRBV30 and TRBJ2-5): SQTIHQWPATLVQPVGSPLSLECTVEGTSNPNLYWYRQAAGRGLQLLFYSVGIGQISSEVPQNLSASRPQDRQFILSSKKLLLSDSGFYLCAWSVGGTQTQYFGPGTRLLVL.

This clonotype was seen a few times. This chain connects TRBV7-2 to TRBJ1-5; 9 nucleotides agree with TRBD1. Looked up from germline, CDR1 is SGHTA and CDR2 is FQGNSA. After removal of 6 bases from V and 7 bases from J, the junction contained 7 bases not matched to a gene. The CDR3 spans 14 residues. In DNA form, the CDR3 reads TGTGCCAGCAGTTCCGGGACAGGGAACCAGCCCCAGCATTTT. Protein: CASSSGTGNQPQHF.

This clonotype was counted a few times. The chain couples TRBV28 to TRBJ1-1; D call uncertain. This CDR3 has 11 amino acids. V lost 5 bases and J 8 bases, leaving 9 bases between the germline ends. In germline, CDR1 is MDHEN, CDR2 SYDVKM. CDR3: CASSLKREAFF. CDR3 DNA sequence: TGTGCCAGCAGTCTAAAGAGGGAAGCTTTCTTT.

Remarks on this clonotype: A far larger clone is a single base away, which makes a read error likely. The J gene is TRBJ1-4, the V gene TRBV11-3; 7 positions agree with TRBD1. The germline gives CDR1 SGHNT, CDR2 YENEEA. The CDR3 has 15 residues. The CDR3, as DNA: TGTGCCAGCAGCCCCGACAGCGGGGGGACAGATACGCGGTATTTT. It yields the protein CASSPDSGGTDTRYF.

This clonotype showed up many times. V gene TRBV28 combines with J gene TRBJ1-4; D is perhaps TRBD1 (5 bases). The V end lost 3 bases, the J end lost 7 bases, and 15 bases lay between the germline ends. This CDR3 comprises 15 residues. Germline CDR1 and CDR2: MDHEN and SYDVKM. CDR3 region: CASSLASAGREKLFF. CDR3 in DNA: TGTGCCAGCAGTTTGGCGTCTGCGGGGCGTGAAAAACTGTTTTTT.

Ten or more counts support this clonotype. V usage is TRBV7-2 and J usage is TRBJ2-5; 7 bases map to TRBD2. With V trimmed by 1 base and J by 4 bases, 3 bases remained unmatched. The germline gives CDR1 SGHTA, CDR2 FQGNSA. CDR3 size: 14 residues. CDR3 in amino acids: CASSLVWGGETQYF. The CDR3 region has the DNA TGTGCCAGCAGCTTAGTCTGGGGGGGAGAGACCCAGTACTTC.